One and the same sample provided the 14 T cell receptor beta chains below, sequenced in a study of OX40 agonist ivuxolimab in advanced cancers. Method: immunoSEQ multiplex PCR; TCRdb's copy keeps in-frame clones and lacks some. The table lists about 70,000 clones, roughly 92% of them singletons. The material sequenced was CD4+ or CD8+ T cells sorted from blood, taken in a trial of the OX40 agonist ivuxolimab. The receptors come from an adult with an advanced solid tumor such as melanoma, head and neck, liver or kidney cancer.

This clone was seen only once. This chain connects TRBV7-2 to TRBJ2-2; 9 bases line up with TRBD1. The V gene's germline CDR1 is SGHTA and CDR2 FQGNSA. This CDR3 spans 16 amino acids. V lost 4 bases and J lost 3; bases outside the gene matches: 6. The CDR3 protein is CASSSSGTGYTGELFF. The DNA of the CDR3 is TGTGCCAGCAGCTCCTCCGGGACAGGGTACACCGGGGAGCTGTTTTTT.

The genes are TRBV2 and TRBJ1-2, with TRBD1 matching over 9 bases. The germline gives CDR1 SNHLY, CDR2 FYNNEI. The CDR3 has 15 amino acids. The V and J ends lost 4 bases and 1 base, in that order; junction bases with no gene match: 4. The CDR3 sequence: CASSVGQGINYGYTF. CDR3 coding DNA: TGTGCCAGCAGTGTAGGACAGGGGATTAACTATGGCTACACCTTC.

Here the CDR3 reads CASSLVSYEQYF. CDR3 in DNA: TGTGCCAGCAGCTTAGTGTCCTACGAGCAGTACTTC. The rearrangement uses TRBV7-6 and TRBJ2-7; D not resolved. Germline V gene data show CDR1 as SGHVS and CDR2 as FNYEAQ. Trimming cost V 1 base and J 1 base, with 2 bases left between them. This CDR3 comprises 12 residues.

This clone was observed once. The chain's CDR3 is CASSSGPGPSYEQYF. DNA of the CDR3: TGTGCCAGCAGCTCAGGGCCCGGTCCTAGCTACGAGCAGTACTTC. V and J are TRBV5-4 and TRBJ2-7, with D perhaps TRBD1 (5 bases). CDR3 length: 15 residues. Germline V gene data show CDR1 as SGHNT and CDR2 as YYREEE (reference sequence). Trimming cost V 3 bases and J 3 bases, with 16 bases left between them.

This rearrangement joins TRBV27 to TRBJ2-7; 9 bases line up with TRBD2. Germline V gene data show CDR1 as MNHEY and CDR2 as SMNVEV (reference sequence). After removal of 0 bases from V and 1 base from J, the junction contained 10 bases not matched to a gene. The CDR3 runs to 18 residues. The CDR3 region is CASSLSSGAGGRSYEQYF. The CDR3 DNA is TGTGCCAGCAGTTTATCGAGTGGGGCGGGGGGGAGGTCCTACGAGCAGTACTTC.

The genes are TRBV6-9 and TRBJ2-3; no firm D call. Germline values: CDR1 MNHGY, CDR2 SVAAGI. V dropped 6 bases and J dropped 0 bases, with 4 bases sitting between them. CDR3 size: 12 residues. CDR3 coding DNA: TGTGCCAGCAGGGGGAGCACAGATACGCAGTATTTT. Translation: CASRGSTDTQYF.

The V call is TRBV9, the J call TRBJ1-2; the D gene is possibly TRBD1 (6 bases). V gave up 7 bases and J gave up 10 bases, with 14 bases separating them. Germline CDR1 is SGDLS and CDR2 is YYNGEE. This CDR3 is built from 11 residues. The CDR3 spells CASEAGDDYTF. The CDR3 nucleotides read TGTGCCAGCGAGGCAGGGGATGACTACACCTTC. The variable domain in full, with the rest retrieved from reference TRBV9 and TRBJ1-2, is DSGVTQTPKHLITATGQRVTLRCSPRSGDLSVYWYQQSLDQGLQFLIQYYNGEERAKGNILERFSAQQFPDLHSELNLSSLELGDSALYFCASEAGDDYTFGSGTRLTVV.

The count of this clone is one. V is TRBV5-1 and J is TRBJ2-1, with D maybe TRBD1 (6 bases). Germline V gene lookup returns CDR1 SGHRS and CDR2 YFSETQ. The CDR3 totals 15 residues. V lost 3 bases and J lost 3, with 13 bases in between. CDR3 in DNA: TGCGCCAGCAGCTCCTCGGGGACAAGCTACAATGAGCAGTTCTTC. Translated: CASSSSGTSYNEQFF.

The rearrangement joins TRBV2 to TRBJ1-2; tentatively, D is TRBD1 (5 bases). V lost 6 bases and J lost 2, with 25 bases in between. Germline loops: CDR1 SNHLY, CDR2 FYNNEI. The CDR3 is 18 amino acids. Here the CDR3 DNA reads TGTGCCAGCAGCGAGTTGGGTTTCGGGGGTCCGACGAACTATGGCTACACCTTC. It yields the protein CASSELGFGGPTNYGYTF.

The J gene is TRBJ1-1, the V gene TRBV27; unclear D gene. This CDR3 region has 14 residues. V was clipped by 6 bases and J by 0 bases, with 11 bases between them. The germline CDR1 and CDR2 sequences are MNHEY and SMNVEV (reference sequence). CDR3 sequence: CASSQNHLNTEAFF. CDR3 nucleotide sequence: TGTGCCAGCAGCCAAAATCATTTGAACACTGAAGCTTTCTTT.

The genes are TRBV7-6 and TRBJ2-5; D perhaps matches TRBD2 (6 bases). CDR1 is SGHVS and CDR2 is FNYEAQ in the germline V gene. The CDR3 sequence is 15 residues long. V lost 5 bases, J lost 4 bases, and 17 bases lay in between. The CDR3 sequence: CASSPGVGWGETQYF. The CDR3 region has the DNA TGTGCCAGCAGCCCGGGGGTGGGCTGGGGAGAGACCCAGTACTTC.

CDR3 sequence reads: CSVVSGSQVIDGYTF. DNA of the CDR3: TGCAGCGTTGTATCCGGGTCCCAGGTGATCGATGGCTACACCTTC. The chain is built from TRBV29-1 and TRBJ1-2; D remains ambiguous. V was clipped by 4 bases and J by 6 bases, with 21 bases between them. The CDR3 is 15 amino acids. Germline CDR1 reads SQVTM; CDR2 reads ANQGSEA.

The CDR3 is CASSDQYEQYF. Written as DNA, the CDR3 is TGTGCCAGCAGTGATCAGTACGAGCAGTACTTC. This chain links TRBV2 with TRBJ2-7; D gene ambiguous. CDR1 SNHLY and CDR2 FYNNEI come from the germline V gene. This CDR3 spans 11 amino acids. The V gene lost 3 bases and the J gene lost 4 bases, with 4 bases spanning the gap.

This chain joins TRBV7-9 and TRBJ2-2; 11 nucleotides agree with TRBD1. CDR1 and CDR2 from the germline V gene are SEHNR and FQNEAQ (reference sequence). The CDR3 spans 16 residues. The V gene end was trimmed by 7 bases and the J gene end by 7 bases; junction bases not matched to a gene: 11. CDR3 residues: CASIHPGQGENGELFF. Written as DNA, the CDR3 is TGTGCCAGCATCCACCCGGGACAGGGGGAGAACGGGGAGCTGTTTTTT.